The 18 T cell receptor beta chains in this list originate from one sample, sequenced in a study of tissue T cells after allogeneic stem cell transplantation. Profiling relied on immunoSEQ multiplex PCR, and the TCRdb table lists in-frame clones only, not all of them. The sample lists 10,000 to 15,000 clones, approximately 63% seen once, with about 15% in the top ten. The sample in question was tissue from the right colon, obtained at autopsy. These receptor sequences come from a woman aged 18-49 years with breast cancer.

The gene calls are TRBV30 and TRBJ1-1; D perhaps matches TRBD1 (5 bases). Germline lookup yields CDR1 GTSNPN and CDR2 SVGIG (reference sequence). Trimming shortened V by 8 bases and J by 0 bases, and 16 bases separated the two germline ends. The CDR3 extends over 14 amino acids. CDR3 amino acids: CAGVRDGMNTEAFF. As DNA, the CDR3 is TGTGCCGGAGTAAGGGACGGTATGAACACTGAAGCTTTCTTT.

The chain has TRBV19 and TRBJ2-5; 8 bases line up with TRBD1. Germline loops: CDR1 LNHDA, CDR2 SQIVND (reference sequence). The CDR3 runs to 14 residues. V was clipped by 6 bases and J by 2 bases; unmatched bases: 5. The CDR3 here is CASSLRGRQETQYF. In DNA form, the CDR3 reads TGTGCCAGTAGCCTCAGGGGGCGACAAGAGACCCAGTACTTC.

The genes are TRBV28 and TRBJ1-2; 10 bases line up with TRBD1. Germline V gives CDR1 MDHEN, CDR2 SYDVKM. V trimming: 5 bases; J trimming: 5 bases; junction bases outside the gene matches: 2. CDR3 length: 13 residues. CDR3 nucleotides: TGTGCCAGCAGTGCGGGACAGGGGTATGGCTACACCTTC. Its protein product is CASSAGQGYGYTF.

The genes are TRBV9 and TRBJ2-1; no reliable D call. This CDR3 spans 15 amino acids. Germline V lookup: CDR1 SGDLS, CDR2 YYNGEE. V dropped 2 bases and J dropped 2 bases, with 11 bases sitting between them. CDR3 bases: TGTGCCAGCAGCGTTGCCAAAGGGCCCTACAATGAGCAGTTCTTC. Its protein product is CASSVAKGPYNEQFF.

The genes are TRBV30 and TRBJ1-6; 8 bases align to TRBD1. The CDR3 contains 15 residues. The V and J ends lost 6 bases and 0 bases, in that order; junction bases with no gene match: 4. Germline CDR1 and CDR2: GTSNPN and SVGIG (reference sequence). The CDR3 DNA sequence: TGTGCCTGCGGACAGGGAAGCTCCTATAATTCACCCCTCCACTTT. This sequence encodes CACGQGSSYNSPLHF.

Comments on this clone: One end of the junction fails to match germline, which may point to a read error. V usage is TRBV7-7 and J usage is TRBJ2-5; D is uncertain. This CDR3 is 13 amino acids long. Germline CDR1 is SSHAT and CDR2 is FNYEAQ (reference sequence). The CDR3 nucleotides read TGTGCTAGCAGCTTCGACCGGGAAGAGACCCAGTACTTC. It codes for CASSFDREETQYF.

The chain is built from TRBV4-3 and TRBJ1-3, with a possible D match to TRBD1 (6 bases). The V end was cut by 0 bases, the J end by 2 bases, with 14 bases between. The CDR3 length is 17 residues. Germline values: CDR1 LGHNA, CDR2 YSLEER. CDR3 nucleotide sequence: TGCGCCAGCAGCCAAGATCCGCCGACAGGAGCTGGAAACACCATATATTTT. Translating it yields CASSQDPPTGAGNTIYF.

This clone came up a few times. The V and J genes are TRBV25-1 and TRBJ2-5; possibly TRBD1 for D (6 bases). The CDR3 totals 16 residues. V lost 2 bases to trimming and J lost 3 bases, with 16 bases between them. Germline values: CDR1 MGHDK, CDR2 SYGVNS. The CDR3 protein is CASSEIGGAAEETQYF. The CDR3 nucleotides are TGTGCCAGCAGTGAAATAGGGGGAGCGGCGGAAGAGACCCAGTACTTC.

The rearrangement uses TRBV5-1 and TRBJ2-7, with D hard to call. This CDR3 has 14 amino acids. The V end was cut by 4 bases, the J end by 0 bases, with 11 bases between. From germline, CDR1 is SGHRS and CDR2 YFSETQ. The CDR3 coding sequence is TGCGCCAGCAGCCCGGCATTAACCTCCTACGAGCAGTACTTC. As protein: CASSPALTSYEQYF.

This chain connects TRBV11-3 to TRBJ2-1, with TRBD1 as a possible D gene (6 bases). This CDR3 is 13 amino acids long. V lost 5 bases, J lost 5 bases, and 10 bases lay in between. Germline-derived CDR1 and CDR2 are SGHNT and YENEEA. The CDR3 DNA reads as TGTGCCAGCAGCATAAGACAGGACAATGAGCAGTTCTTC. It is translated as CASSIRQDNEQFF.

V gene TRBV12-5 combines with J gene TRBJ1-1, with D unclear. CDR1 is LGHNT and CDR2 is FRNRAP in the germline V gene. The CDR3 is made up of 13 amino acids. V was pared by 7 bases and J by 1 base, with 10 bases between. CDR3 nucleotide sequence: TGTGCTAGTGCTCTGAATTCGAACACTGAAGCTTTCTTT. Its protein is CASALNSNTEAFF.

The chain has TRBV4-2 and TRBJ1-2; tentative D call: TRBD1 (5 bases). The CDR3 has 14 amino acids. The V and J ends lost 4 bases and 4 bases respectively, with 13 bases between them. Germline V gene sequence: CDR1 LGHNA, CDR2 YNFKEQ. As DNA, the CDR3 is TGTGCCAGCAGCCTGACAGTAGAAGTCTATGGCTACACCTTC. Protein sequence: CASSLTVEVYGYTF.

The V gene is TRBV25-1, the J gene TRBJ1-4, with D possibly being TRBD1 (5 bases). Trimming shortened V by 3 bases and J by 6 bases, and 20 bases separated the two germline ends. CDR1 is MGHDK, CDR2 SYGVNS, per germline. This CDR3 has 17 residues. The CDR3 coding sequence is TGTGCCAGCAGTGACTCCACTCGTGGGGGGGGTTATGAAAAACTGTTTTTT. Its translation is CASSDSTRGGGYEKLFF. Drawing the rest from reference TRBV25-1 and TRBJ1-4, the complete variable domain is EADIYQTPRYLVIGTGKKITLECSQTMGHDKMYWYQQDPGMELHLIHYSYGVNSTEKGDLSSESTVSRIRTEHFPLTLESARPSHTSQYLCASSDSTRGGGYEKLFFGSGTQLSVL.

The genes are TRBV7-6 and TRBJ2-7; TRBD2 is a possible D gene (5 bases). The V and J ends lost 1 base and 0 bases respectively, with 13 bases between them. In germline, CDR1 is SGHVS, CDR2 FNYEAQ. There are 16 residues in the CDR3. The CDR3 region has the DNA TGTGCCAGCAGCTTAGGCCCGGACTTAACCTCCTACGAGCAGTACTTC. Translation: CASSLGPDLTSYEQYF.

The V gene is TRBV30, the J gene TRBJ1-5; D is perhaps TRBD1 (5 bases). There are 13 residues in the CDR3. The V end lost 1 base, the J end lost 4 bases, and 8 bases lay between the germline ends. Germline values: CDR1 GTSNPN, CDR2 SVGIG (reference sequence). This chain's CDR3 is CAWSGGKNQPQHF. For the CDR3, the DNA is TGTGCCTGGAGTGGGGGGAAAAATCAGCCCCAGCATTTT. The variable domain in full, with the rest retrieved from reference TRBV30 and TRBJ1-5, is SQTIHQWPATLVQPVGSPLSLECTVEGTSNPNLYWYRQAAGRGLQLLFYSVGIGQISSEVPQNLSASRPQDRQFILSSKKLLLSDSGFYLCAWSGGKNQPQHFGDGTRLSIL.

The chain joins TRBV6-5 to TRBJ1-2, with 11 bases identical to TRBD1. The germline gives CDR1 MNHEY, CDR2 SVGAGI. Trimming cost V 2 bases and J 7 bases; bases outside gene matches: 6. This CDR3 contains 15 residues. CDR3 protein: CASSYEGTGGIGYTF. In DNA form, the CDR3 reads TGTGCCAGCAGTTACGAGGGGACAGGGGGGATTGGCTACACCTTC.

V and J are TRBV19 and TRBJ2-7; 13 positions agree with TRBD2. V lost 5 bases to trimming and J lost 2 bases; unmatched junction nucleotides: 3. This CDR3 has 15 amino acids. Germline CDR1 is LNHDA and CDR2 is SQIVND (reference sequence). The chain's CDR3 is CASSGGLAGPYEQYF. The CDR3 nucleotides are TGTGCCAGTAGTGGGGGACTAGCGGGGCCCTACGAGCAGTACTTC.

The chain employs TRBV28 and TRBJ1-3, with D hard to call. Trimming left V 8 bases short and J 4 bases short, with 15 bases between. The CDR3 extends over 14 amino acids. CDR1 is MDHEN and CDR2 is SYDVKM in the germline V gene. CDR3 protein: CASALGHQGNTIYF. CDR3 in DNA: TGTGCCAGCGCCCTTGGGCACCAAGGAAACACCATATATTTT.